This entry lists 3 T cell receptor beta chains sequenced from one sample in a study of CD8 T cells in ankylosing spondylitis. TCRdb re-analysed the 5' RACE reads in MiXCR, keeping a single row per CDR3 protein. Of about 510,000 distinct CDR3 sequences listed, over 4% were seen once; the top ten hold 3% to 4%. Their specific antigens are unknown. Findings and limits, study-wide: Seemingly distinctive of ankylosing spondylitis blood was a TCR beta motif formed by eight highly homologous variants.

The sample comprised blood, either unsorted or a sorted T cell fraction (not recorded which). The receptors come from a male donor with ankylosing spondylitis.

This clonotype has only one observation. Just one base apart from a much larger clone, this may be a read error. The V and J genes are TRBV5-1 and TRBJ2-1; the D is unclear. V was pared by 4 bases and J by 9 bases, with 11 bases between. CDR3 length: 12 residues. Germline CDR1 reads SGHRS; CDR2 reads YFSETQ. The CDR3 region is CASSALTGEQFF. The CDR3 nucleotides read TGCGCCAGCAGCGCATTAACTGGTGAGCAGTTCTTC.

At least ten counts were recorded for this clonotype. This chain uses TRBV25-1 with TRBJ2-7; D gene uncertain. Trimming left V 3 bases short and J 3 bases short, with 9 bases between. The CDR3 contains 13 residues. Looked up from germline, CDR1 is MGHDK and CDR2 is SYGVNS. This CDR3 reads CASSDKRFYEQYF. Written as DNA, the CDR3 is TGTGCCAGCAGTGACAAGCGTTTCTACGAGCAGTACTTC.

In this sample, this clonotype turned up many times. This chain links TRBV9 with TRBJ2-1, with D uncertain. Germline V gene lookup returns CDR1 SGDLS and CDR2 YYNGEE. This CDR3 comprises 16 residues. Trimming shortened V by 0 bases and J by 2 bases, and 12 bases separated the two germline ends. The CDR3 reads CASSVAARVAYNEQFF. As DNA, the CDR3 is TGTGCCAGCAGCGTAGCCGCTCGGGTGGCCTACAATGAGCAGTTCTTC.